This T cell receptor beta chain was sequenced for a study of blood T cell repertoires in COVID-19. Per the study methods: Amplifying reference gene primers gave estimates of nucleated cell counts. Produced via immunoSEQ multiplex PCR; TCRdb's table is partial and in-frame only. From that table come the V and J calls and clone size; the DNA was used to work out D and trimming. The sample includes hundreds of thousands of clones, 90% of them seen just once. Those enrolled, adults aged about 18 to 89 years, came from fewer than 25 US areas. Each participant's cohort was designated according to participant-reported clinical history. Germline CDR1 is SGHTA and CDR2 is FQGTGA. The J segment lost 5 bases and the V segment lost 3 bases, leaving 3 bases of the junction unmatched. The CDR3 covers 15 residues.

The chain recombines TRBV7-3 with TRBJ2-1; 11 positions agree with TRBD2. This receptor was obtained from a woman aged 18-29 years with acute COVID-19. The sequencing sample was made of PBMCs or T cells enriched from blood (not recorded which). The CDR3 DNA is TGTGCCAGCAGCTTCCTAGCGGGAGGTAACAATGAGCAGTTCTTC. Amino acids: CASSFLAGGNNEQFF.